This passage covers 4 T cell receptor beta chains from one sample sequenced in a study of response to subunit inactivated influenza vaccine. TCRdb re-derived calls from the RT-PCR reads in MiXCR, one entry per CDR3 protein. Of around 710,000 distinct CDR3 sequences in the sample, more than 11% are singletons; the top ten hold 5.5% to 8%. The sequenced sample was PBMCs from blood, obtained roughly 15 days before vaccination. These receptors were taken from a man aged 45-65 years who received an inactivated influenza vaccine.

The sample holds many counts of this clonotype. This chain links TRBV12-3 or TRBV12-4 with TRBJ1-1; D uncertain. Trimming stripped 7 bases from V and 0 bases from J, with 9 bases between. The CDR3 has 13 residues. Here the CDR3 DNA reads TGTGCCAGCATGTTGGTACTGAACACTGAAGCTTTCTTT. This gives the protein CASMLVLNTEAFF.

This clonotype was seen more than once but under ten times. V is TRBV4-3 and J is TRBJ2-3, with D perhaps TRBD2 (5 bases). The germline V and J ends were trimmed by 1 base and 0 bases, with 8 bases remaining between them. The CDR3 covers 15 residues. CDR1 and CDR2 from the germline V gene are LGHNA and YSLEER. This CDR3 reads CASSQVWTSTDTQYF. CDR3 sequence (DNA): TGCGCCAGCAGCCAAGTCTGGACTAGCACAGATACGCAGTATTTT.

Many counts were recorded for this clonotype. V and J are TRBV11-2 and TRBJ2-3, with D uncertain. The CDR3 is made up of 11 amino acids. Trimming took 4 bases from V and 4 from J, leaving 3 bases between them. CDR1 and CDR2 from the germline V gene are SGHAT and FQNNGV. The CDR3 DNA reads TGTGCCAGCAGCTCTTCAGATACGCAGTATTTT. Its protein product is CASSSSDTQYF.

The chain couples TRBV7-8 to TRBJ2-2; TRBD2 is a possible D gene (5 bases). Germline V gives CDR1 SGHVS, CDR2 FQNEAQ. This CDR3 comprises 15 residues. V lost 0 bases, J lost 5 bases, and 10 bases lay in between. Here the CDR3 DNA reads TGTGCCAGCAGCTTAGCACGAGGGCGGACCGGGGAGCTGTTTTTT. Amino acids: CASSLARGRTGELFF.